This T cell receptor (beta chain) is drawn from a study of shared clonotypes between healthy human individuals. In the study overall: CD8 memory received one plate per donor, CD8 naive two, CD4 memory three and CD4 naive three.

Libraries were prepared by immunoSEQ multiplex PCR; TCRdb keeps only in-frame clonotypes and omits some of them. The sample shows roughly 2,300,000 clones, around 93% of them seen only once. A remark on this clone: The antigen is unknown.

Splitting of CD4+ cells produced CD45RA+ naive and CD45RA-negative memory subsets. Study-wide results and limits: Relative to their counterparts shared across all four donors, non-shared clonotypes exhibited diminished generation probabilities.

This CDR3 is built from 14 residues. Germline loops: CDR1 MNHEY, CDR2 SVGAGI. V shed 4 bases and J 3 bases; nucleotides not matched to a gene: 5. What was sequenced was naive CD4+ T cells from PBMCs. Noted subset: CD45RA+ positively selected. This chain joins TRBV6-5 and TRBJ1-2; TRBD1 agrees at 7 bases. This TCR derives from a young man in good health. Some clones in this sample may be carry-over from other donors' samples. The DNA of the CDR3 is TGTGCCAGCAGTTTCAACAGGGGACACTATGGCTACACCTTC. It translates to CASSFNRGHYGYTF.